This T cell receptor beta chain was sequenced for a study of shared clonotypes between healthy human individuals. The assay was immunoSEQ multiplex PCR, and TCRdb's table has in-frame clones only and misses some. The data show approximately 330,000 clones, with around 70% seen just once and about 10% held by the top ten. This CDR3 has 12 residues. V was pared by 3 bases and J by 8 bases, with 9 bases between. Germline-derived CDR1 and CDR2 are SGHRS and YFSETQ. This clone was observed a single time. Participating donors were healthy, HIV-negative adults free of recent acute infections or vaccinations.

Sequenced material: memory CD4+ T cells sorted from blood. As to subset: CD45RA-negative fraction. The TCR originated in a young man in good health. This chain joins TRBV5-1 and TRBJ2-1, with unresolved D. The CDR3 region has the DNA TGCGCCAGCAGCTCCAATGTGTATGAGCAGTTCTTC. Translation: CASSSNVYEQFF.